This passage covers 32 T cell receptor beta chains from one sample sequenced in a study of siplizumab effects on memory and regulatory T cells (dated by TCRdb to between 2017 and 2020). The library was made by the immunoSEQ multiplex PCR assay. This immuneACCESS table, as held by TCRdb, lists in-frame sequences with V and J called but not all clones. Of the missing ones, under half trace to an unresolved V gene in checked studies; the others have no known cause. The sample contains around 120,000 clones, about 94% of them found a single time. The top ten clonotypes cover roughly 1.8% of the sample. The sample comprised non-Treg CD4+ T cells sorted from blood. Interpreted using the paper, the cell subset or site label stands for: FACS-sorted unstimulated CD4+ non-regulatory T cells. Receptors originate from a human donor in good health.

As concerns this clone: This same CDR3 is encoded by further DNA sequences in the sample. The chain carries TRBV6-1 and TRBJ1-6, with D perhaps matching TRBD1 (5 bases). There are 14 residues in the CDR3. Per germline, CDR1 MNHNS and CDR2 SASEGT. The V gene lost 6 bases and the J gene lost 4 bases, with 10 bases spanning the gap. CDR3 bases: TGTGCCAGCAGGATCAGGGCGTATAATTCACCCCTCCACTTT. It yields the protein CASRIRAYNSPLHF.

The chain couples TRBV5-4 to TRBJ2-7; 7 nucleotides match TRBD2. V dropped 2 bases and J dropped 1; count of bases not matched to a gene: 0. This CDR3 spans 13 amino acids. Germline-derived CDR1 and CDR2 are SGHNT and YYREEE (reference sequence). CDR3 sequence (DNA): TGTGCCAGCAGCTTAGCGGGATCCTACGAGCAGTACTTC. Protein sequence: CASSLAGSYEQYF.

The chain combines TRBV6-1 with TRBJ2-3; a possible D gene is TRBD1 (5 bases). The CDR3 has 15 amino acids. Germline assignment: CDR1 MNHNS and CDR2 SASEGT. The V gene lost 4 bases and the J gene lost 2 bases, with 13 bases spanning the gap. The chain's CDR3 is CASSGWKTDTDTQYF. DNA for the CDR3: TGTGCCAGCAGTGGATGGAAGACAGACACAGATACGCAGTATTTT.

V usage is TRBV29-1 and J usage is TRBJ2-2; D is perhaps TRBD2 (6 bases). In germline, CDR1 is SQVTM, CDR2 ANQGSEA. This CDR3 has 14 amino acids. V lost 7 bases and J 2 bases, leaving 14 bases between the germline ends. The DNA of the CDR3 is TGCAGCGGACGGACGGACTACAACACCGGGGAGCTGTTTTTT. Amino acids: CSGRTDYNTGELFF.

This chain uses TRBV5-1 with TRBJ1-1; no reliable D call. The CDR3 extends over 14 amino acids. Trimming stripped 2 bases from V and 2 bases from J, with 10 bases between. Per germline, CDR1 SGHRS and CDR2 YFSETQ. CDR3 in amino acids: CASSFVAGNTEAFF. The CDR3 region has the DNA TGCGCCAGCAGCTTCGTGGCCGGCAACACTGAAGCTTTCTTT.

The rearrangement joins TRBV5-4 to TRBJ2-7; TRBD2 is a possible D gene (6 bases). The V gene's germline CDR1 is SGHNT and CDR2 YYREEE (reference sequence). V gave up 3 bases and J gave up 3 bases, with 7 bases separating them. The CDR3 contains 12 residues. Here the CDR3 DNA reads TGTGCCAGCAGCTCGGGACTCTACGAGCAGTACTTC. Amino acids: CASSSGLYEQYF.

The chain is built from TRBV27 and TRBJ2-2; D gene uncertain. The V gene lost 6 bases and the J gene lost 6 bases, with 17 bases spanning the gap. The CDR3 runs to 15 residues. Germline CDR1 MNHEY, CDR2 SMNVEV (reference sequence). The CDR3 here is CASSSQLKVAGELFF. As DNA, the CDR3 is TGTGCCAGCAGCAGTCAACTCAAGGTCGCCGGGGAGCTGTTTTTT.

Regarding this clone: Other DNA sequences within the sample encode an identical CDR3. This rearrangement joins TRBV5-1 to TRBJ1-1, with D hard to call. The CDR3 consists of 12 residues. The ends were cut back, 4 bases at V and 3 bases at J, with 7 bases in the middle. Germline loops: CDR1 SGHRS, CDR2 YFSETQ. The CDR3 DNA sequence: TGCGCCAGCAGCCTAAGGGACACTGAAGCTTTCTTT. Translation gives CASSLRDTEAFF. Drawing the rest from reference TRBV5-1 and TRBJ1-1, the complete variable domain is KAGVTQTPRYLIKTRGQQVTLSCSPISGHRSVSWYQQTPGQGLQFLFEYFSETQRNKGNFPGRFSGRQFSNSRSEMNVSTLELGDSALYLCASSLRDTEAFFGQGTRLTVV.

V usage is TRBV6-5 and J usage is TRBJ1-1; D is unclear. The CDR3 sequence is 15 residues long. V shed 0 bases and J shed 0 bases, with 8 bases lying between them. From germline, CDR1 is MNHEY and CDR2 SVGAGI. Here the CDR3 reads CASSYSTGLNTEAFF. The CDR3 region has the DNA TGTGCCAGCAGTTACTCGACGGGGTTGAACACTGAAGCTTTCTTT.

The chain is built from TRBV9 and TRBJ2-6; 7 bases are a match to TRBD1. The length of the CDR3 is 16 residues. CDR1 and CDR2 (germline): SGDLS, YYNGEE. V lost 4 bases to trimming and J lost 0 bases; unmatched junction nucleotides: 4. CDR3 sequence reads: CASSIQGNSGANVLTF. As DNA, the CDR3 is TGTGCCAGCAGCATACAGGGGAACTCTGGGGCCAACGTCCTGACTTTC.

The CDR3 DNA reads as TGTGCCAGCAGTAAAGGCAGGAAAGAGACCCAGTACTTC. It encodes CASSKGRKETQYF. The rearrangement links TRBV11-2 to TRBJ2-5; unclear D gene. Germline-derived CDR1 and CDR2 are SGHAT and FQNNGV. V lost 6 bases and J 3 bases, leaving 11 bases between the germline ends. This CDR3 contains 13 residues.

The chain combines TRBV6-1 with TRBJ1-2, with 9 bases matching TRBD1. Per the germline V gene, CDR1 is MNHNS and CDR2 is SASEGT. The junction had 10 bases not matched to a gene; V was cut back by 3 bases and J by 5 bases. This CDR3 has 16 amino acids. The CDR3 DNA reads TGTGCCAGCAGTGAGAGATGGACAGGGGATTTGTATGGCTACACCTTC. It specifies CASSERWTGDLYGYTF.

The chain combines TRBV5-4 with TRBJ2-5; D may correspond to TRBD1 or TRBD2 (6 bases each). The CDR3 sequence is 14 residues long. CDR1 SGHNT and CDR2 YYREEE come from the germline V gene (reference sequence). The V end was cut by 2 bases, the J end by 1 base, with 9 bases between. The CDR3 loop reads CASSFGGPQETQYF. The DNA for the CDR3 is TGTGCCAGCAGCTTTGGGGGGCCCCAAGAGACCCAGTACTTC.

CDR3 DNA: TGCGCCAGCAGTCCTAGGACGGGGGGGACTGAAGCTTTCTTT. Residues: CASSPRTGGTEAFF. This chain joins TRBV10-1 and TRBJ1-1, with D perhaps matching TRBD1 (5 bases). Trimming shortened V by 5 bases and J by 5 bases, and 15 bases separated the two germline ends. Germline V gives CDR1 WNHNN, CDR2 SYGVQD (reference sequence). CDR3 length: 14 amino acids.

This chain links TRBV27 with TRBJ1-3, with a possible D match to TRBD1 (5 bases). CDR1 and CDR2 from the germline V gene are MNHEY and SMNVEV (reference sequence). This CDR3 is 15 amino acids long. V lost 2 bases and J 4 bases, leaving 12 bases between the germline ends. The CDR3 sequence is CASSLGGASGNTIYF. For the CDR3, the DNA is TGTGCCAGCAGTTTAGGGGGAGCCTCGGGAAACACCATATATTTT.

The chain uses TRBV6-5 and TRBJ2-2; the match to TRBD1 covers 9 bases. V dropped 5 bases and J dropped 6; count of bases not matched to a gene: 7. Germline V gene lookup returns CDR1 MNHEY and CDR2 SVGAGI. The CDR3 sequence is 15 residues long. CDR3 region: CASSRGGQGAGELFF. CDR3 sequence (DNA): TGTGCCAGCAGTCGAGGGGGACAGGGAGCCGGGGAGCTGTTTTTT.

The chain has TRBV5-1 and TRBJ2-5; 8 nucleotides match TRBD1. CDR1 is SGHRS and CDR2 is YFSETQ in the germline V gene. The CDR3 is 16 amino acids. The V segment lost 3 bases and the J segment 4 bases; nucleotides outside the gene matches: 11. CDR3 nucleotides: TGCGCCAGCAGCTCCGTATCCGGGACAGGAGTAGAGACCCAGTACTTC. Translation: CASSSVSGTGVETQYF.

The chain recombines TRBV19 with TRBJ2-5; 9 positions agree with TRBD2. The CDR3 is 15 residues long. The germline V gene has CDR1 LNHDA and CDR2 SQIVND (reference sequence). Unmatched junction bases numbered 11, after V lost 7 bases and J lost 5 bases. The CDR3 sequence: CASTPRGGAWETQYF. The CDR3 DNA reads as TGTGCCAGTACCCCACGCGGGGGGGCGTGGGAGACCCAGTACTTC.

Concerning this clone: Additional DNA sequences in this sample encode the identical CDR3. This sequence joins TRBV18 and TRBJ2-3; D may be TRBD2 (5 bases). V gave up 0 bases and J gave up 4 bases, with 5 bases separating them. CDR1 and CDR2 (germline): KGHSH, LQKENI. This CDR3 has 13 residues. As DNA, the CDR3 is TGTGCCAGCTCACCACCGGGAGCAGATACGCAGTATTTT. It translates to CASSPPGADTQYF.

This sequence joins TRBV6-5 and TRBJ1-1; D unclear. CDR1 MNHEY and CDR2 SVGAGI come from the germline V gene. Deletions cut 7 bases from V and 9 bases from J, with 12 bases between. The CDR3 is made up of 11 amino acids. CDR3 sequence (DNA): TGTGCCAGCACCGAAACTGGGAAAGCTTTCTTT. Its protein product is CASTETGKAFF.

This chain links TRBV5-1 with TRBJ1-3; possible D gene TRBD1, 6 bases. This CDR3 contains 16 residues. CDR1 is SGHRS, CDR2 YFSETQ, per germline. Trimming left V 4 bases short and J 2 bases short, with 16 bases between. CDR3 DNA sequence: TGCGCCAGCAGCCAGGGATTCACAGGGACTGGAAACACCATATATTTT. It specifies CASSQGFTGTGNTIYF.

Details on this clone: Germline is not matched at one junction end, which may reflect a read error. The genes are TRBV5-1 and TRBJ2-2; D tentatively reads TRBD1 or TRBD2 (5 bases each). This CDR3 has 15 residues. Germline V lookup: CDR1 SGHRS, CDR2 YFSETQ. The CDR3 DNA is TGCGCCAGCAAGGACGGGACGGCGAAGACCGGGGAGCTGTTTTTT. Translating it yields CASKDGTAKTGELFF.

This chain links TRBV6-1 with TRBJ2-2; the D gene is possibly TRBD2 (5 bases). The CDR3 is 14 residues long. Trimming pared 3 bases from V and 3 bases from J, leaving 8 bases between. In germline, CDR1 is MNHNS, CDR2 SASEGT. The CDR3 bases are TGTGCCAGCAGTGACCCCGGGGACACCGGGGAGCTGTTTTTT. Its protein product is CASSDPGDTGELFF.

This clone is a singleton in its sample. The rearrangement uses TRBV6-5 and TRBJ1-4; D ambiguous. The germline V gene has CDR1 MNHEY and CDR2 SVGAGI. There are 14 residues in the CDR3. Trimming took off 6 bases at V and 0 bases at J, with 8 bases between the two ends. The chain's CDR3 is CASSLGSTNEKLFF. CDR3 DNA: TGTGCCAGCAGCTTAGGGTCAACTAATGAAAAACTGTTTTTT.

The chain links TRBV15 to TRBJ2-7; unclear D gene. Germline V gene sequence: CDR1 LNHNV, CDR2 YYDKDF (reference sequence). The CDR3 is 15 amino acids. The V and J ends lost 6 bases and 3 bases respectively, with 18 bases between them. CDR3: CATRGYGEVVYEQYF. CDR3 in DNA: TGTGCCACCAGAGGTTACGGAGAGGTGGTCTACGAGCAGTACTTC.

The chain carries TRBV5-5 and TRBJ2-7; D ambiguous. With 3 bases removed from V and 9 bases from J, the gap between germline ends came to 19 bases. Germline V gives CDR1 SGHKS, CDR2 YYEKEE (reference sequence). The CDR3 totals 14 residues. The CDR3 nucleotides read TGTGCCAGCAGCTCCTGGACGGAAAGCCTACGGCAGTACTTC. Amino acid sequence: CASSSWTESLRQYF. The complete variable domain, with remaining parts taken from reference TRBV5-5 and TRBJ2-7, reads DAGVTQSPTHLIKTRGQQVTLRCSPISGHKSVSWYQQVLGQGPQFIFQYYEKEERGRGNFPDRFSARQFPNYSSELNVNALLLGDSALYLCASSSWTESLRQYFGPGTRLTVT.

V usage is TRBV7-2 and J usage is TRBJ2-5, with D perhaps matching TRBD2 (5 bases). This CDR3 has 13 amino acids. CDR1 and CDR2 from the germline V gene are SGHTA and FQGNSA. V was trimmed by 6 bases and J by 5 bases, leaving 13 bases between them. This chain's CDR3 is CASRRIPGETQYF. DNA for the CDR3: TGTGCCAGCAGACGTATCCCGGGGGAGACCCAGTACTTC. Full variable domain (missing parts from reference TRBV7-2 and TRBJ2-5): GAGVSQSPSNKVTEKGKDVELRCDPISGHTALYWYRQSLGQGLEFLIYFQGNSAPDKSGLPSDRFSAERTGGSVSTLTIQRTQQEDSAVYLCASRRIPGETQYFGPGTRLLVL.

V gene TRBV5-1 combines with J gene TRBJ2-7; TRBD1 agrees at 9 bases. J was trimmed by 3 bases and V by 1 base; bases with no gene match: 2. Per the germline V gene, CDR1 is SGHRS and CDR2 is YFSETQ. This CDR3 spans 14 amino acids. Here the CDR3 reads CASSLTGGVYEQYF. The DNA for the CDR3 is TGCGCCAGCAGCTTGACAGGGGGCGTCTACGAGCAGTACTTC.

This chain connects TRBV19 to TRBJ2-7; 7 bases map to TRBD2. CDR1 is LNHDA, CDR2 SQIVND, per germline (reference sequence). The V and J ends lost 3 bases and 0 bases, in that order; junction bases with no gene match: 2. This CDR3 contains 14 residues. CDR3 protein: CASSILADSYEQYF. For the CDR3, the DNA is TGTGCCAGTAGTATCCTAGCGGACTCCTACGAGCAGTACTTC.

The rearrangement joins TRBV6-6 to TRBJ1-2, with a tentative D call TRBD1 (5 bases). In germline, CDR1 is MNHNY, CDR2 SVGAGI (reference sequence). The CDR3 length is 15 residues. V gave up 0 bases and J gave up 4 bases, with 12 bases separating them. CDR3 bases: TGTGCCAGCAGTTACTCCACAGGTGCGGGCTATGGCTACACCTTC. This translates into CASSYSTGAGYGYTF.

The chain uses TRBV7-9 and TRBJ1-4; no clear D. Germline loops: CDR1 SEHNR, CDR2 FQNEAQ (reference sequence). V lost 1 base and J lost 7, with 16 bases in between. This CDR3 is 16 amino acids long. The CDR3 is CASSLGTGLDGEKLFF. DNA for the CDR3: TGTGCCAGCAGCTTAGGCACCGGCCTTGACGGTGAAAAACTGTTTTTT.

The chain links TRBV19 to TRBJ2-5; perhaps TRBD2 as D (6 bases). TRBJ2-7 explains the end of the DNA better; the J call may be wrong. Germline CDR1 LNHDA, CDR2 SQIVND (reference sequence). This CDR3 is built from 15 residues. CDR3 nucleotides: TGTGCCAGTAGTTGGTCGGGAGCGGTTCCCTACGAGCAGTACTTC. Translated: CASSWSGAVPYEQYF.